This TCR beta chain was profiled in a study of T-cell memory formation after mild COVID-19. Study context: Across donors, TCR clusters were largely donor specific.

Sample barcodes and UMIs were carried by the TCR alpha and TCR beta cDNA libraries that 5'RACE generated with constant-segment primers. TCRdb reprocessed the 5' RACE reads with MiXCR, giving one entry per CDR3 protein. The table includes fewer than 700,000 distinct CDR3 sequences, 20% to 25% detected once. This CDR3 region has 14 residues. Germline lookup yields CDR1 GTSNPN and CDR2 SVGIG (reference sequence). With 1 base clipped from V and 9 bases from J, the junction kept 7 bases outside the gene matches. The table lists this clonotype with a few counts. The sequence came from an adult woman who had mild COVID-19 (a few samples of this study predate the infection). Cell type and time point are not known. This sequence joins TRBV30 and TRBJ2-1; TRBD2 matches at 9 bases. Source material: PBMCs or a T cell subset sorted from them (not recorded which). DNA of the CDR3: TGTGCCTGGAGTGAATTGCGGGAGGGCGTTGAGCAGTTCTTC. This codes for CAWSELREGVEQFF.